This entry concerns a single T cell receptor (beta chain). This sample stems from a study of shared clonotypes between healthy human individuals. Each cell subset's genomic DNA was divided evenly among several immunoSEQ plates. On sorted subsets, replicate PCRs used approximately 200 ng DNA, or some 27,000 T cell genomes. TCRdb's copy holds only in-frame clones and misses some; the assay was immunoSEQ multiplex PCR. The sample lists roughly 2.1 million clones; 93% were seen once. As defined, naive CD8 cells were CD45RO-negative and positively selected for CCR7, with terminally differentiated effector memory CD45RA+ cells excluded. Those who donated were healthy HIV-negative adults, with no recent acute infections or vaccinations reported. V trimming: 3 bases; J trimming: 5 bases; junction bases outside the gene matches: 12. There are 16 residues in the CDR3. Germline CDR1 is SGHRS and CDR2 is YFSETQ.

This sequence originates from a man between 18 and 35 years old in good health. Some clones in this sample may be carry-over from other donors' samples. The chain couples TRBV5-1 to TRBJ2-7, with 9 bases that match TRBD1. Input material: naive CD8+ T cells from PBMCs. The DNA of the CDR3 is TGCGCCAGCAGCTGGGGGGAAGGACAGGGGACCCACGAGCAGTACTTC. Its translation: CASSWGEGQGTHEQYF.